This entry features one TCR beta chain sequence. Germline-derived CDR1 and CDR2 are LGHDT and YNNKEL (reference sequence). The CDR3 has 13 residues. V gave up 3 bases and J gave up 10 bases; unmatched junction bases: 7. The data were obtained in a study of blood T cell repertoires in COVID-19. The wider study: Donors in the United States, Italy and Spain gave samples during acute or convalescent COVID-19. T cells, B-cell-depleted T cells, or PBMCs provided the cDNA or gDNA that served as material.

Membership in each cohort depended on participant-reported clinical history. All recovered Cohort 3 donors got two negative PCRs, got clearance, or saw symptom resolution. Sequencing used immunoSEQ multiplex PCR; TCRdb keeps in-frame clones, though not all of them. The profile shows hundreds of thousands of clones, 90% to 95% of them singletons. The sequencing input was PBMCs or T cells enriched from blood (not recorded which). V gene TRBV3-1 (or the pseudogene TRBV3-2) combines with J gene TRBJ2-7, with 9 bases identical to TRBD1. The clonotype comes from a young woman who had recovered from COVID-19. The CDR3 nucleotides read TGTGCCAGCAGCCAGTCGGGACAGGGCCAACAGTACTTC. Residues: CASSQSGQGQQYF.